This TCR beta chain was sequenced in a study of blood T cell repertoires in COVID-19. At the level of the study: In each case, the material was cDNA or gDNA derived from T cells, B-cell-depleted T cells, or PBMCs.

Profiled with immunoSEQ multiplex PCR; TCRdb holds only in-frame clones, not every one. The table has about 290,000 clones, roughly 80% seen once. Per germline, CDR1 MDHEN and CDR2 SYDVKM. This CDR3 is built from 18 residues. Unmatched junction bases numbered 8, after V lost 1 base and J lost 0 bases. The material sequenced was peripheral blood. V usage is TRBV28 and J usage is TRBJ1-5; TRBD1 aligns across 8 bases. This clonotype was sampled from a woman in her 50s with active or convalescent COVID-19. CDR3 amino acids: CASSLFQGAGYSNQPQHF. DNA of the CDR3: TGTGCCAGCAGTTTATTCCAGGGGGCTGGGTATAGCAATCAGCCCCAGCATTTT. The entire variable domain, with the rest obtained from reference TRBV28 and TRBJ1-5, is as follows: DVKVTQSSRYLVKRTGEKVFLECVQDMDHENMFWYRQDPGLGLRLIYFSYDVKMKEKGDIPEGYSVSREKKERFSLILESASTNQTSMYLCASSLFQGAGYSNQPQHFGDGTRLSIL.